One and the same sample provided the 11 T cell receptor beta chains below, sequenced in a study of beta chain features in type 1 diabetes. Which antigens these TCRs recognize remains unknown. Reverse transcription of all isolated RNA meant that expressed TCRB transcripts were sequenced. Measured with immunoSEQ multiplex PCR; TCRdb has only the in-frame clones, and not every one. The data hold around 250,000 clones, with approximately 15% observed a single time. Overall study findings and caveats: Among patients with Type 1 diabetes, TCRB CDR3s were moderately but significantly shorter in every one of the four CD4+ subsets.

The material sequenced was naive CD4+ T cells from blood. These receptors all come from a man between 25 and 39 years old with type 1 diabetes.

The gene calls are TRBV7-9 and TRBJ1-1; TRBD1 matches 10 bases. Germline-derived CDR1 and CDR2 are SEHNR and FQNEAQ (reference sequence). J lost 7 bases, V lost 4 bases, and 9 bases had no gene match. CDR3 size: 15 residues. CDR3 loop: CASSWGGGTGDEAFF. The CDR3 coding sequence is TGTGCCAGCAGCTGGGGCGGTGGGACAGGGGATGAAGCTTTCTTT.

V and J are TRBV7-2 and TRBJ1-6; perhaps TRBD1 as D (5 bases). CDR3 length: 15 amino acids. V lost 5 bases and J lost 9, with 17 bases in between. Germline CDR1 and CDR2: SGHTA and FQGNSA. The CDR3 spells CASSLLGVSSSPLHF. CDR3 nucleotide sequence: TGTGCCAGCAGCCTCTTAGGGGTTAGTAGTTCACCCCTCCACTTT.

The genes are TRBV6-4 and TRBJ1-2, with 9 bases fitting TRBD1. The CDR3 extends over 15 amino acids. V dropped 0 bases and J dropped 2; count of bases not matched to a gene: 1. Germline lookup yields CDR1 MRHNA and CDR2 SNTAGT. CDR3 residues: CASSDSGTGNYGYTF. CDR3 coding DNA: TGTGCCAGCAGTGACTCGGGGACAGGGAACTATGGCTACACCTTC.

The gene calls are TRBV29-1 and TRBJ1-2; D is uncertain. Germline assignment: CDR1 SQVTM and CDR2 ANQGSEA. The length of the CDR3 is 12 residues. The V and J ends lost 6 bases and 4 bases respectively, with 12 bases between them. The CDR3 coding sequence is TGCAGCGTAACACATGGGAGCTATGGCTACACCTTC. Residues: CSVTHGSYGYTF.

For this clone: Other DNA sequences in this specimen translate into the identical CDR3. This chain joins TRBV18 and TRBJ2-3; D is undetermined. V dropped 3 bases and J dropped 0 bases, with 4 bases sitting between them. CDR1 KGHSH and CDR2 LQKENI come from the germline V gene. This CDR3 is built from 13 residues. The CDR3, as DNA: TGTGCCAGCTCACCGACTAGCACAGATACGCAGTATTTT. This translates into CASSPTSTDTQYF.

The table lists this clone with a few counts. The V call is TRBV18, the J call TRBJ2-7; TRBD1 agrees at 7 bases. This CDR3 is built from 14 residues. Germline loops: CDR1 KGHSH, CDR2 LQKENI. Trimming took 2 bases from V and 1 from J; bases not matched to a gene: 2. The CDR3 region is CASSPTGASYEQYF. The CDR3 bases are TGTGCCAGCTCACCAACAGGGGCATCCTACGAGCAGTACTTC. The full variable domain, its missing parts supplied by reference TRBV18 and TRBJ2-7, is NAGVMQNPRHLVRRRGQEARLRCSPMKGHSHVYWYRQLPEEGLKFMVYLQKENIIDESGMPKERFSAEFPKEGPSILRIQQVVRGDSAAYFCASSPTGASYEQYFGPGTRLTVT.

There are a few counts of this clone. The CDR3 DNA follows: TGTGCCATCAGTGAGAGCGGGGGAGACACCGGGGAGCTGTTTTTT. Its protein is CAISESGGDTGELFF. The chain couples TRBV10-3 to TRBJ2-2, with 8 bases fitting TRBD2. Germline-derived CDR1 and CDR2 are ENHRY and SYGVKD. Trimming took 2 bases from V and 3 from J; bases not matched to a gene: 2. The CDR3 is made up of 15 amino acids.

The gene calls are TRBV6-5 and TRBJ1-2; D is unclear. V was clipped by 6 bases and J by 5 bases, with 19 bases between them. The germline CDR1 and CDR2 sequences are MNHEY and SVGAGI. The CDR3 is 15 amino acids. The CDR3 DNA follows: TGTGCCAGCAGCCCTCGGACGGACTCGGGATATGGCTACACCTTC. Translating it yields CASSPRTDSGYGYTF.

This clone was detected a few times. Other DNA sequences in the sample encode the same CDR3. The V gene is TRBV30, the J gene TRBJ1-5; possibly TRBD1 for D (5 bases). Germline V CDR1 and CDR2: GTSNPN, SVGIG (reference sequence). CDR3 size: 14 residues. V was shortened by 0 bases and J by 2 bases, with 8 bases between the two germline ends. CDR3 bases: TGTGCCTGGAGTGTAGGAGGGGGCAATCAGCCCCAGCATTTT. Amino acids: CAWSVGGGNQPQHF. The whole variable domain, filled in from reference TRBV30 and TRBJ1-5, reads SQTIHQWPATLVQPVGSPLSLECTVEGTSNPNLYWYRQAAGRGLQLLFYSVGIGQISSEVPQNLSASRPQDRQFILSSKKLLLSDSGFYLCAWSVGGGNQPQHFGDGTRLSIL.

The J gene is TRBJ2-7, the V gene TRBV18; D is possibly TRBD2 (5 bases). V was shortened by 5 bases and J by 1 base, with 15 bases between the two germline ends. Germline V lookup: CDR1 KGHSH, CDR2 LQKENI. The CDR3 covers 15 residues. The CDR3 DNA is TGTGCCAGCTCATTAGCGTCGCAACCATCCTACGAGCAGTACTTC. Protein product: CASSLASQPSYEQYF.

There are a few counts of this clone. The chain recombines TRBV30 with TRBJ1-5, with D unclear. This CDR3 spans 14 amino acids. The V gene's germline CDR1 is GTSNPN and CDR2 SVGIG (reference sequence). With 0 bases removed from V and 9 bases from J, the gap between germline ends came to 15 bases. CDR3 bases: TGTGCCTGGAGTGTAGCGGCCTCCGTCGGGCCCCAGCATTTT. Its protein is CAWSVAASVGPQHF.